The present entry profiles one TCR beta chain with its context. As yet, its antigen is unknown. Each of the patients experienced relapse following autologous stem cell transplantation, and their brentuximab vedotin exposure differed. Magnetic negative selection served to purify CD4+ T cells out of PBMCs that had been thawed. This entry belongs to a study of PD-1 blockade in classical Hodgkin lymphoma. Findings and limits, study-wide: By C4D1 there was a significant rise in CD4+ TCR diversity but not in CD8+ TCR diversity. Complete responders entered with baseline diversity on par with newly diagnosed patients, the results showed.

The CDR3 extends over 15 amino acids. Trimming removed 0 bases from V and 1 base from J, with 10 bases in between. Germline CDR1 is MGHRA and CDR2 is YSYEKL. Assay used: immunoSEQ multiplex PCR; TCRdb lists only in-frame clones, some missing. The sample lists about 12,000 clones; 65% to 80% were seen once. This receptor was taken from a human donor with classical Hodgkin lymphoma. The sample here was CD4+ T cells from blood, taken at baseline. This chain connects TRBV4-1 to TRBJ2-7, with a tentative D call TRBD1 (5 bases). The CDR3 coding sequence is TGCGCCAGCAGCCAAGATCAGGGCGGATCCTACGAGCAGTACTTC. This gives the protein CASSQDQGGSYEQYF.